This passage covers 30 T cell receptor beta chains from one sample sequenced in a study of blood T cell repertoires in COVID-19. TCRdb's copy holds only in-frame clones and misses some; the assay was immunoSEQ multiplex PCR. The sample lists 61,000 or so clones, about 90% occurring once. The material sequenced was peripheral blood. The receptors stem from a woman of 80 years or more with active COVID-19.

The rearrangement uses TRBV2 and TRBJ2-2; 8 nucleotides align to TRBD1. The V gene end was trimmed by 5 bases and the J gene end by 5 bases; junction bases not matched to a gene: 7. Germline CDR1 reads SNHLY; CDR2 reads FYNNEI. The CDR3 runs 15 residues. The CDR3 DNA is TGTGCCAGCAGTTTTGGACAGGGAAGGACCGGGGAGCTGTTTTTT. This gives the protein CASSFGQGRTGELFF. The full variable domain, completed using reference TRBV2 and TRBJ2-2, is EPEVTQTPSHQVTQMGQEVILRCVPISNHLYFYWYRQILGQKVEFLVSFYNNEISEKSEIFDDQFSVERPDGSNFTLKIRSTKLEDSAMYFCASSFGQGRTGELFFGEGSRLTVL.

This clone was recorded only once. The V and J genes are TRBV18 and TRBJ1-2; no firm D call. The CDR3 runs 15 residues. V was cut by 2 bases and J by 4 bases, with 14 bases left in between. Germline CDR1 KGHSH, CDR2 LQKENI. CDR3 protein: CASSPSRETPYGYTF. The CDR3 DNA reads as TGTGCCAGCTCACCATCCCGGGAGACTCCCTATGGCTACACCTTC.

J is TRBJ2-5 and V is TRBV19; TRBD2 matches 12 bases. The V and J ends lost 4 bases and 5 bases, in that order; junction bases with no gene match: 2. The CDR3 spans 14 residues. Per germline, CDR1 LNHDA and CDR2 SQIVND (reference sequence). The CDR3 loop reads CASSRTSGEETQYF. CDR3 bases: TGTGCCAGTAGTAGGACTAGCGGGGAGGAGACCCAGTACTTC.

This clone was detected only a few times. The chain has TRBV18 and TRBJ1-3; D is uncertain. Germline V gene data show CDR1 as KGHSH and CDR2 as LQKENI. This CDR3 is built from 15 residues. Deletions cut 8 bases from V and 0 bases from J, with 14 bases between. CDR3 protein: CASQIGGPSGNTIYF. Written as DNA, the CDR3 is TGTGCCAGCCAAATTGGAGGCCCCTCTGGAAACACCATATATTTT. The complete variable domain, with remaining parts taken from reference TRBV18 and TRBJ1-3, reads NAGVMQNPRHLVRRRGQEARLRCSPMKGHSHVYWYRQLPEEGLKFMVYLQKENIIDESGMPKERFSAEFPKEGPSILRIQQVVRGDSAAYFCASQIGGPSGNTIYFGEGSWLTVV.

The gene calls are TRBV28 and TRBJ1-2, with D maybe TRBD1 (5 bases). This CDR3 is 13 amino acids long. Trimming removed 8 bases at V and 7 bases at J, with 17 bases between. Germline-derived CDR1 and CDR2 are MDHEN and SYDVKM. In DNA, the CDR3 is TGTGCCAGCGGATCCGGGCAGGGAGGTGGCTACACCTTC. Residues: CASGSGQGGGYTF.

V is TRBV7-2 and J is TRBJ1-4; D uncertain. Germline loops: CDR1 SGHTA, CDR2 FQGNSA. This CDR3 comprises 14 residues. Trimming left V 5 bases short and J 3 bases short, with 10 bases between. CDR3 region: CASSLRSPNEKLFF. The CDR3, as DNA: TGTGCCAGCAGCCTCCGTAGCCCTAATGAAAAACTGTTTTTT.

The rearrangement uses TRBV12-5 and TRBJ1-1, with 10 positions matching TRBD1. Germline CDR1 reads LGHNT; CDR2 reads FRNRAP. J gave up 4 bases and V 5 bases, and 16 bases lay outside the gene matches. The CDR3 spans 18 residues. DNA of the CDR3: TGTGCTAGTGGTCCGCGCGCTCCGGGACAGGGGTGGGCCACTGAAGCTTTCTTT. Amino acid sequence: CASGPRAPGQGWATEAFF.

This sequence joins TRBV6-5 and TRBJ2-3, with 9 bases fitting TRBD2. V shed 7 bases and J 4 bases; nucleotides not matched to a gene: 9. The CDR3 loop spans 15 amino acids. CDR1 and CDR2 (germline): MNHEY, SVGAGI. CDR3 sequence reads: CASKPSGDYSDTQYF. In DNA, the CDR3 is TGTGCCAGCAAGCCTAGCGGGGACTATTCAGATACGCAGTATTTT.

The chain has TRBV3-1 (or the pseudogene TRBV3-2) and TRBJ2-7; D might be TRBD2 (6 bases). Between the trimmed V and J ends, which lost 4 bases and 0 bases, there was a span of 10 bases. Per the germline V gene, CDR1 is LGHDT and CDR2 is YNNKEL (reference sequence). The CDR3 loop spans 14 amino acids. The chain's CDR3 is CASSPLDYSYEQYF. CDR3 coding DNA: TGTGCCAGCAGCCCCTTGGACTACTCCTACGAGCAGTACTTC.

About this clone: A read error may account for a junction end that differs from germline. This chain joins TRBV6-6 and TRBJ1-3, with D possibly TRBD1 on 5 matching bases. This CDR3 region has 14 residues. Per germline, CDR1 MNHNY and CDR2 SVGAGI (reference sequence). In DNA, the CDR3 is TGTGCCAGCAGTCAGCCGGGACGTCCGTCGGGGGAAGATTTT. It codes for CASSQPGRPSGEDF.

The chain has TRBV9 and TRBJ1-4; weak D call: TRBD1 (5 bases). Germline CDR1 and CDR2: SGDLS and YYNGEE. The CDR3 consists of 15 residues. Trimming removed 3 bases from V and 8 bases from J, with 17 bases in between. CDR3 sequence: CASSGDSLGREKLFF. The CDR3 nucleotides read TGTGCCAGCAGCGGAGACAGTCTTGGAAGAGAAAAACTGTTTTTT.

The chain joins TRBV2 to TRBJ2-4, with D perhaps matching TRBD1 (6 bases). Per the germline V gene, CDR1 is SNHLY and CDR2 is FYNNEI. Between the trimmed V and J ends, which lost 4 bases and 6 bases, there was a span of 10 bases. This CDR3 spans 13 amino acids. In nucleotides, the CDR3 is TGTGCCAGCAGTGGACAGGATGGAAACATTCAGTACTTC. As protein: CASSGQDGNIQYF. Filled out from reference TRBV2 and TRBJ2-4, the complete variable domain reads EPEVTQTPSHQVTQMGQEVILRCVPISNHLYFYWYRQILGQKVEFLVSFYNNEISEKSEIFDDQFSVERPDGSNFTLKIRSTKLEDSAMYFCASSGQDGNIQYFGAGTRLSVL.

This rearrangement joins TRBV11-2 to TRBJ2-1, with 7 bases identical to TRBD2. J was trimmed by 4 bases and V by 2 bases; bases with no gene match: 8. CDR3 size: 16 residues. Germline CDR1 and CDR2: SGHAT and FQNNGV. In DNA, the CDR3 is TGTGCCAGCAGCTTACTGGCGGGGGACCTGTACAATGAGCAGTTCTTC. Its protein is CASSLLAGDLYNEQFF.

This chain joins TRBV18 and TRBJ2-7; 8 positions agree with TRBD1. V trimming: 4 bases; J trimming: 6 bases; junction bases outside the gene matches: 5. CDR3 length equals 13 residues. Germline values: CDR1 KGHSH, CDR2 LQKENI. CDR3 sequence: CASSRETGAEQYF. CDR3 nucleotides: TGTGCCAGCTCACGCGAGACAGGGGCCGAGCAGTACTTC.

The chain uses TRBV9 and TRBJ2-3; a possible D gene is TRBD2 (7 bases). CDR3 length equals 15 residues. Trimming took off 10 bases at V and 5 bases at J, with 23 bases between the two ends. CDR1 is SGDLS, CDR2 YYNGEE, per germline. CDR3 region: CAGSRGAGGRDTQYF. For the CDR3, the DNA is TGTGCCGGCTCACGGGGGGCCGGAGGTAGAGATACGCAGTATTTT.

The rearrangement joins TRBV5-8 to TRBJ2-1; the match to TRBD2 covers 10 bases. Germline-derived CDR1 and CDR2 are SGHTS and YDEGEE. Trimming removed 4 bases from V and 4 bases from J; junction bases left unmatched: 14. This CDR3 region has 18 residues. The CDR3 is CASSPRSIAGGTYNEQFF. The DNA for the CDR3 is TGTGCCAGCAGCCCCCGCTCCATAGCGGGGGGAACGTACAATGAGCAGTTCTTC.

This chain connects TRBV5-6 to TRBJ2-3; D gene uncertain. The V end was cut by 2 bases, the J end by 4 bases, with 5 bases between. This CDR3 has 12 amino acids. Germline values: CDR1 SGHDT, CDR2 YYEEEE. The CDR3 DNA reads as TGTGCCAGCAGCTTCGCGGCAGATACGCAGTATTTT. It translates to CASSFAADTQYF.

V gene TRBV7-2 combines with J gene TRBJ1-6; D might be TRBD1 (5 bases). Germline-derived CDR1 and CDR2 are SGHTA and FQGNSA. Trimming shortened V by 5 bases and J by 2 bases, and 7 bases separated the two germline ends. This CDR3 has 14 residues. CDR3 DNA sequence: TGTGCCAGCAGCACCAGGGCCTATAATTCACCCCTCCACTTT. Its translation: CASSTRAYNSPLHF.

A few counts support this clone. The chain has TRBV7-8 and TRBJ1-1; a possible D gene is TRBD1 (5 bases). The V end lost 0 bases, the J end lost 4 bases, and 6 bases lay between the germline ends. The CDR3 contains 13 residues. In germline, CDR1 is SGHVS, CDR2 FQNEAQ. Here the CDR3 DNA reads TGTGCCAGCAGCTTAGCCCAGGGCACTGAAGCTTTCTTT. Protein sequence: CASSLAQGTEAFF. The full variable domain, in which reference TRBV7-8 and TRBJ1-1 provide the parts outside the CDR3, is GAGVSQSPRYKVAKRGQDVALRCDPISGHVSLFWYQQALGQGPEFLTYFQNEAQLDKSGLPSDRFFAERPEGSVSTLKIQRTQQEDSAVYLCASSLAQGTEAFFGQGTRLTVV.

This clone was recorded a few times. This sequence joins TRBV18 and TRBJ1-1; no firm D call. V shed 4 bases and J shed 4 bases, with 22 bases lying between them. The CDR3 length is 17 residues. CDR1 is KGHSH, CDR2 LQKENI, per germline. This CDR3 is CASSRQPGQRRSTEAFF. The CDR3 DNA is TGTGCCAGCTCACGCCAACCGGGCCAGAGGAGGAGCACTGAAGCTTTCTTT. Filled out from reference TRBV18 and TRBJ1-1, the complete variable domain reads NAGVMQNPRHLVRRRGQEARLRCSPMKGHSHVYWYRQLPEEGLKFMVYLQKENIIDESGMPKERFSAEFPKEGPSILRIQQVVRGDSAAYFCASSRQPGQRRSTEAFFGQGTRLTVV.

V and J are TRBV9 and TRBJ1-5; D not certain. The germline V and J ends were trimmed by 4 bases and 0 bases, with 8 bases remaining between them. The CDR3 consists of 14 residues. Germline V lookup: CDR1 SGDLS, CDR2 YYNGEE. CDR3 protein: CASSRHHSNQPQHF. For the CDR3, the DNA is TGTGCCAGCAGCCGACACCATAGCAATCAGCCCCAGCATTTT.

This chain uses TRBV6-5 with TRBJ2-7; TRBD1 matches 7 bases. The V segment lost 5 bases and the J segment 6 bases; nucleotides outside the gene matches: 4. This CDR3 is built from 12 residues. Germline CDR1 reads MNHEY; CDR2 reads SVGAGI. CDR3 residues: CASSKQGREQYF. The DNA for the CDR3 is TGTGCCAGCAGTAAACAGGGGCGCGAGCAGTACTTC.

The chain has TRBV24-1 and TRBJ2-3, with D maybe TRBD2 (5 bases). The germline gives CDR1 KGHDR, CDR2 SFDVKD. The CDR3 has 15 amino acids. The V end lost 2 bases, the J end lost 6 bases, and 14 bases lay between the germline ends. CDR3 residues: CATSDSNDYTDTQYF. CDR3 bases: TGTGCCACCAGTGATTCCAACGACTACACTGATACGCAGTATTTT.

This clone occurred a few times. The V call is TRBV2, the J call TRBJ1-1; weak D call: TRBD1 (6 bases). V lost 6 bases, J lost 4 bases, and 12 bases lay in between. Germline V lookup: CDR1 SNHLY, CDR2 FYNNEI. The CDR3 loop spans 13 amino acids. The CDR3, as DNA: TGTGCCAGCAGCGTAGACAGGACCACTGAAGCTTTCTTT. This translates into CASSVDRTTEAFF. The variable domain in full, with the rest retrieved from reference TRBV2 and TRBJ1-1, is EPEVTQTPSHQVTQMGQEVILRCVPISNHLYFYWYRQILGQKVEFLVSFYNNEISEKSEIFDDQFSVERPDGSNFTLKIRSTKLEDSAMYFCASSVDRTTEAFFGQGTRLTVV.

This chain uses TRBV7-2 with TRBJ2-1; perhaps TRBD1 as D (6 bases). Germline loops: CDR1 SGHTA, CDR2 FQGNSA. V was trimmed by 6 bases and J by 7 bases, leaving 13 bases between them. CDR3 length: 13 residues. CDR3 residues: CASRPTGFNEQFF. DNA for the CDR3: TGTGCCAGCAGACCAACAGGGTTTAATGAGCAGTTCTTC.

The chain recombines TRBV9 with TRBJ2-3, with D possibly TRBD1 on 6 matching bases. V was trimmed by 4 bases and J by 3 bases, leaving 18 bases between them. Germline V gene lookup returns CDR1 SGDLS and CDR2 YYNGEE. The CDR3 sequence is 16 residues long. The CDR3 spells CASSPHQGSGTDTQYF. The CDR3 DNA reads TGTGCCAGCAGCCCCCATCAGGGGAGTGGAACAGATACGCAGTATTTT.

The chain couples TRBV28 to TRBJ2-1; D may be TRBD2 (5 bases). With 6 bases removed from V and 4 bases from J, the gap between germline ends came to 7 bases. CDR3 length equals 12 residues. The germline V gene has CDR1 MDHEN and CDR2 SYDVKM. CDR3 residues: CASSGDYNEQFF. The DNA for the CDR3 is TGTGCCAGCAGCGGGGATTACAATGAGCAGTTCTTC.

The rearrangement links TRBV7-6 to TRBJ2-2; weak D call: TRBD1 (5 bases). Trimming took off 4 bases at V and 0 bases at J, with 15 bases between the two ends. The CDR3 covers 17 residues. CDR1 SGHVS and CDR2 FNYEAQ come from the germline V gene. The CDR3 region is CASSSVRQIANTGELFF. CDR3 DNA: TGTGCCAGCAGCTCCGTTAGACAGATCGCGAACACCGGGGAGCTGTTTTTT.

The rearrangement links TRBV6-2 or TRBV6-3 to TRBJ2-7, with 9 bases lining up with TRBD2. Germline V gives CDR1 MNHEY, CDR2 SVGEGT. The CDR3 loop spans 17 amino acids. Losses at the gene ends were 4 bases for V and 2 bases for J; bases not matched to a gene: 12. CDR3 region: CASSWTLGLATTYEQYF. Written as DNA, the CDR3 is TGTGCCAGCAGTTGGACCCTTGGACTAGCGACTACCTACGAGCAGTACTTC.

This chain connects TRBV19 to TRBJ2-5, with 11 bases that match TRBD2. There are 15 residues in the CDR3. V lost 5 bases and J lost 2; bases outside the gene matches: 4. Germline lookup yields CDR1 LNHDA and CDR2 SQIVND (reference sequence). The CDR3 region is CASSLPSGGQETQYF. CDR3 DNA: TGTGCCAGTAGTCTTCCTAGCGGGGGGCAAGAGACCCAGTACTTC.